This T cell receptor (beta chain) was captured in a study of T cell repertoires in cytomegalovirus infection. In the study overall: The public TCR beta signatures pointed to both CMV infection and matching HLA type. Findings of the study overall: Individuals carrying CMV plus the relevant HLA were identified by cumulative frequency of public TCR beta families. It was HLA-C-restricted CMV-specific TCR beta clonotypes that dominated the response ex vivo.

V lost 1 base, J lost 0 bases, and 19 bases lay in between. This CDR3 spans 18 amino acids. Germline CDR1 is SGHRS and CDR2 is YFSETQ. This clonotype came up many times. The antigen is not known. TCRdb re-called the reads with MiXCR, one entry per CDR3 protein. Of 250,000 or so distinct CDR3 sequences listed, about 18% are singletons. The gene calls are TRBV5-1 and TRBJ1-2, with D uncertain. The TCR comes from a human donor in good health (CMV status not recorded). Some clones in this sample may be carry-over from other donors' samples. Sequences were obtained from CD8+ T cells from PBMCs. In nucleotides, the CDR3 is TGCGCCAGCAGCTTGAGGGCTCCAAGCCAAACAGCTAACTATGGCTACACCTTC. The encoded protein is CASSLRAPSQTANYGYTF.